These T cell receptor beta chains were read from a single sample in a study of cytomegalovirus exposure and HLA in healthy donors. Repertoires were generated with immunoSEQ multiplex PCR, while TCRdb's copy carries only in-frame clones and drops some. The sample includes 200,000 or so clones, roughly 83% seen only once; the top ten take approximately 0.39%. Material for sequencing was PBMCs. The receptors shown here come from a male donor in good health and CMV-seropositive. CDR3s include the opening cysteine and the closing phenylalanine or tryptophan. A D gene is named only where the DNA matches it firmly. A clone size is listed for some rows: how often the clone was seen (once, few, many), or a class if it is expanded.

V: TRBV7-9
D: -
size: -
J: TRBJ2-3
DNA: TGTGCCAGCAGCTTAGCGCAAGGCGGAGCGGTCCCAGATACGCAGTATTTT
CDR3: CASSLAQGGAVPDTQYF

V: TRBV6-5
D: -
size: -
J: TRBJ2-1
DNA: TGTGCCAGCAGTTACTCTTTTAGAATCAATGAGCAGTTCTTC
CDR3: CASSYSFRINEQFF

V: TRBV28
D: TRBD1
size: once
J: TRBJ1-2
DNA: TGTGCCAGCAGTTTAGAGACAGGGAACTATGGCTACACCTTC
CDR3: CASSLETGNYGYTF

V: TRBV4-3
D: -
size: -
J: TRBJ1-5
DNA: TGCGCCAGCAGCCAAGATCCCTATAGCAATCAGCCCCAGCATTTT
CDR3: CASSQDPYSNQPQHF

V: TRBV27
D: TRBD2
size: -
J: TRBJ2-1
DNA: TGTGCCAGCAACCGGCTAGCGGAGGGCTATGAGCAGTTCTTC
CDR3: CASNRLAEGYEQFF

V: TRBV29-1
D: -
size: -
J: TRBJ2-1
DNA: TGCAGCGTTCTATCGTCCCTGCAGTTCTTC
CDR3: CSVLSSLQFF

V: TRBV2
D: -
size: -
J: TRBJ2-6
DNA: TGTGCCAGCAGTGCCAGCTCTGGGGCCAACGTCCTGACTTTC
CDR3: CASSASSGANVLTF

V: TRBV27
D: TRBD1
size: -
J: TRBJ1-5
DNA: TGTGCCAGCAGTTTCGGGACAGGGGATAGCAATCAGCCCCAGCATTTT
CDR3: CASSFGTGDSNQPQHF

V: TRBV4-1
D: TRBD2
size: -
J: TRBJ2-1
DNA: TGCGCCAGCAGCCAACTTACTAGCGCAGAGCAGTTCTTC
CDR3: CASSQLTSAEQFF

V: TRBV10-3
D: TRBD1
size: -
J: TRBJ1-1
DNA: TGTGCCATCAGCCAGGGGGTAGGGACTGAAGCTTTCTTT
CDR3: CAISQGVGTEAFF

V: TRBV10-3
D: TRBD2
size: -
J: TRBJ2-5
DNA: TGTGCCATCAGTGGTGTGGGGGGGGTTCAAGAGACCCAGTACTTC
CDR3: CAISGVGGVQETQYF

V: TRBV6-4
D: -
size: -
J: TRBJ1-1
DNA: TGTGCCAGCAGAGCCGGTCGAAACACTGAAGCTTTCTTT
CDR3: CASRAGRNTEAFF

V: TRBV4-1
D: TRBD1
size: -
J: TRBJ1-1
DNA: TGCGCCAGCAGCCGGGGACAGGCCATGAACACTGAAGCTTTCTTT
CDR3: CASSRGQAMNTEAFF

V: TRBV28
D: -
size: -
J: TRBJ1-4
DNA: TGTGCCAGCAGTGATGATGAGGAAAAACTGTTTTTT
CDR3: CASSDDEEKLFF

V: TRBV2
D: -
size: few
J: TRBJ1-5
DNA: TGTGCCAGCAGTGACAGACTGAGCAATCAGCCCCAGCATTTT
CDR3: CASSDRLSNQPQHF

V: TRBV5-4
D: TRBD2
size: -
J: TRBJ2-5
DNA: TGTGCCAGCAGCTTGTATCCGGGGGCGGGGGGAGAGACCCAGTACTTC
CDR3: CASSLYPGAGGETQYF

V: TRBV19
D: -
size: -
J: TRBJ1-5
DNA: TGTGCCAGTAGTCCTCCTTGGGGAGGTTCGCCCCAGCATTTT
CDR3: CASSPPWGGSPQHF

V: TRBV19
D: -
size: -
J: TRBJ1-5
DNA: TGTGCCAGTAGTATATCCAGGGGAAGCAATCAGCCCCAGCATTTT
CDR3: CASSISRGSNQPQHF

V: TRBV4-2
D: -
size: -
J: TRBJ2-7
DNA: TGTGCCAGCAGCCAAGATGGTGGTGAACAGCCCTTCTCCTACGAGCAGTACTTC
CDR3: CASSQDGGEQPFSYEQYF

V: TRBV5-1
D: -
size: -
J: TRBJ2-1
DNA: TGCGCCAGCAGGGGTCAGGCGTCTGACTACAATGAGCAGTTCTTC
CDR3: CASRGQASDYNEQFF

V: TRBV7-2
D: -
size: -
J: TRBJ2-3
DNA: TGTGCCAGCAGCTCCAATGGAGGGGCGTCAGATACGCAGTATTTT
CDR3: CASSSNGGASDTQYF

V: TRBV6-5
D: TRBD2
size: -
J: TRBJ2-7
DNA: TGTGCCAGTTTAGCGGGAGCTGGCGAGCAGTACTTC
CDR3: CASLAGAGEQYF

V: TRBV4-1
D: -
size: -
J: TRBJ2-1
DNA: TGCGCCAGCAGCTTCGGGACAGAGCAGTTCTTC
CDR3: CASSFGTEQFF

V: TRBV7-7
D: TRBD2
size: -
J: TRBJ2-5
DNA: TGTGCCAGCAGTAATGAGGTAGCGGGACAAGAGACCCAGTACTTC
CDR3: CASSNEVAGQETQYF

V: TRBV11-2
D: -
size: -
J: TRBJ2-3
DNA: TGTGCCAGCAGCTTAGTGGGGCCGGGCTACACAGATACGCAGTATTTT
CDR3: CASSLVGPGYTDTQYF

V: TRBV7-2
D: -
size: -
J: TRBJ2-3
DNA: TGTGCCAGCAACGACAGGACAGATACGCAGTATTTT
CDR3: CASNDRTDTQYF

V: TRBV5-5
D: -
size: few
J: TRBJ1-3
DNA: TGTGCCAGCAGCTTGTATACTAGCTCTGGAAACACCATATATTTT
CDR3: CASSLYTSSGNTIYF

V: TRBV7-2
D: -
size: few
J: TRBJ2-3
DNA: TGTGCCAGCAGCTCAGAGGGTTTTGCGCAGTATTTT
CDR3: CASSSEGFAQYF

V: TRBV5-5
D: TRBD2
size: -
J: TRBJ2-5
DNA: TGTGCCAGCAGCCTTGGGGAGGGGCGTCAAGAGACCCAGTACTTC
CDR3: CASSLGEGRQETQYF

V: TRBV7-9
D: TRBD2
size: -
J: TRBJ2-1
DNA: TGTGCCAGCAGCTTAGATCCCGGGGGGGCCTACAATGAGCAGTTCTTC
CDR3: CASSLDPGGAYNEQFF

V: TRBV28
D: -
size: -
J: TRBJ1-1
DNA: TGTGCCAGCAGTTTCAGGACTGAAGCTTTCTTT
CDR3: CASSFRTEAFF

V: TRBV10-3
D: -
size: -
J: TRBJ1-4
DNA: TGTGCCATCCGACCGGGAACGAATGAAAAACTGTTTTTT
CDR3: CAIRPGTNEKLFF

V: TRBV13
D: TRBD2
size: -
J: TRBJ2-7
DNA: TGTGCCAGCAGTCGTCGGGAGGGGGGCGAGCAGTACTTC
CDR3: CASSRREGGEQYF

V: TRBV11-2
D: TRBD1
size: -
J: TRBJ1-4
DNA: TGTGCCAGCAGCTCCATGGTTCAGGGGGCGGTTGAAAAACTGTTTTTT
CDR3: CASSSMVQGAVEKLFF

V: TRBV27
D: -
size: -
J: TRBJ2-7
DNA: TGTGCCAGCAGTCCGAGAGGGAGCTCCTACGAGCAGTACTTC
CDR3: CASSPRGSSYEQYF

V: TRBV5-8
D: TRBD2
size: few
J: TRBJ2-2
DNA: TGTGCCAGCAGCTTGGCCGGGCTAGCGGGCGGGGAGCTGTTTTTT
CDR3: CASSLAGLAGGELFF

V: TRBV11-2
D: -
size: -
J: TRBJ2-7
DNA: TGTGCCAGCAGCTCACGACTGGTCATATACGAGCAGTACTTC
CDR3: CASSSRLVIYEQYF

V: TRBV9
D: -
size: few
J: TRBJ2-2
DNA: TGTGCCAGCAGCGCCCAGACTTACGAAGCCGGGGAGCTGTTTTTT
CDR3: CASSAQTYEAGELFF

V: TRBV7-2
D: -
size: -
J: TRBJ2-5
DNA: TGTGCCAGCAGCTTAAGTCACACGGGGCAAGAGACCCAGTACTTC
CDR3: CASSLSHTGQETQYF

V: TRBV19
D: -
size: few
J: TRBJ1-2
DNA: TGTGCCACCGGGCGGGGCCCCTATGGCTACACCTTC
CDR3: CATGRGPYGYTF

V: TRBV10-3
D: -
size: few
J: TRBJ1-6
DNA: TGTGCCGCGACCCCGGGACAAAATAATTCACCCCTCCACTTT
CDR3: CAATPGQNNSPLHF

V: TRBV28
D: TRBD2
size: -
J: TRBJ2-1
DNA: TGTGCCAGCAGTTTCTTGGGTAGCGGGAGTCTCTACAATGAGCAGTTCTTC
CDR3: CASSFLGSGSLYNEQFF

V: TRBV19
D: -
size: few
J: TRBJ1-1
DNA: TGTGCCAGTAGTATCGGGTGGGAGAGCGAAGCTTTCTTT
CDR3: CASSIGWESEAFF

V: TRBV9
D: TRBD1
size: -
J: TRBJ2-7
DNA: TGTGCCAGCAGCGGGCCGGGACAGGGGAACGAGCAGTACTTC
CDR3: CASSGPGQGNEQYF

V: TRBV5-1
D: -
size: -
J: TRBJ1-1
DNA: TGCGCCAGCAGCCTAGACACAGGGAACACTGAAGCTTTCTTT
CDR3: CASSLDTGNTEAFF

V: TRBV5-1
D: -
size: once
J: TRBJ2-1
DNA: TGCGCCAGCAGTTTGGGCATTAGCTCCTACAATGAGCAGTTCTTC
CDR3: CASSLGISSYNEQFF

V: TRBV7-2
D: TRBD1
size: -
J: TRBJ1-5
DNA: TGTGCCAGCAGCTCCTCAGGGGGTAGCAATCAGCCCCAGCATTTT
CDR3: CASSSSGGSNQPQHF

V: TRBV7-2
D: -
size: -
J: TRBJ1-5
DNA: TGTGCCAGCAGCTCCGCCGACAGACAGCCCCAGCATTTT
CDR3: CASSSADRQPQHF

V: TRBV19
D: -
size: -
J: TRBJ1-1
DNA: TGTGCCAGTCGTAACCCTACAGGGCTCGGCACTGAAGCTTTCTTT
CDR3: CASRNPTGLGTEAFF

V: TRBV7-2
D: TRBD2
size: -
J: TRBJ2-7
DNA: TGTGCCAGCAGCCCCTCCGGCGGGAGTGGTTACGAGCAGTACTTC
CDR3: CASSPSGGSGYEQYF

V: TRBV5-1
D: TRBD1
size: -
J: TRBJ1-5
DNA: TGCGCCAGCAGCTTGGTCCCAGGGGGCGCGGGTCAGCCCCAGCATTTT
CDR3: CASSLVPGGAGQPQHF

V: TRBV5-8
D: -
size: once
J: TRBJ2-1
DNA: TGTGCCAGCAGCTCTGACTTGCCGAGCTCCTACAATGAGCAGTTCTTC
CDR3: CASSSDLPSSYNEQFF

V: TRBV11-2
D: TRBD2
size: -
J: TRBJ2-1
DNA: TGTGCCAGCAGCTTAGCGGGGGGTCTACATGAGCAGTTCTTC
CDR3: CASSLAGGLHEQFF

V: TRBV19
D: TRBD1
size: once
J: TRBJ1-1
DNA: TGTGCCAGTAGTAGGAGACAGGGGGCATTGAACACTGAAGCTTTCTTT
CDR3: CASSRRQGALNTEAFF